Presented here are 2 T cell receptor beta chains from one specimen sequenced in a study of T-cell reconstitution after alpha-beta-depleted transplantation in children. Unique molecular identifiers were incorporated during preparation of the TCRbeta library. TCRdb passed the PCR reads through MiXCR, listing each CDR3 protein once. The table lists about 830,000 distinct CDR3 sequences, 15% to 20% of them singletons. The sequenced sample was PBMCs, mostly from graft donor cells, obtained 360 days after TCRalphabeta/CD19-depleted stem cell transplant. These receptors were collected from a male patient between 10 and 17 years old who had a stem cell transplant for acute lymphoblastic leukemia, so the T cells may come from the graft donor.

This clonotype was recorded many times. The chain joins TRBV5-5 to TRBJ2-6; D ambiguous. The V gene lost 1 base and the J gene lost 3 bases, with 2 bases spanning the gap. The CDR3 length is 13 residues. Per germline, CDR1 SGHKS and CDR2 YYEKEE (reference sequence). Written as DNA, the CDR3 is TGTGCCAGCAGCTTGCTTGGGGCCAACGTCCTGACTTTC. This sequence encodes CASSLLGANVLTF. Combining the CDR3 with reference TRBV5-5 and TRBJ2-6 gives the whole variable domain DAGVTQSPTHLIKTRGQQVTLRCSPISGHKSVSWYQQVLGQGPQFIFQYYEKEERGRGNFPDRFSARQFPNYSSELNVNALLLGDSALYLCASSLLGANVLTFGAGSRLTVL.

This clonotype was counted only a few times. One junction end does not reproduce the germline sequence, and a read error may be involved. The J gene is TRBJ2-7, the V gene TRBV20-1, with TRBD2 as a possible D gene (6 bases). Germline lookup yields CDR1 DFQATT and CDR2 SNEGSKA (reference sequence). The CDR3 is 12 residues long. CDR3 DNA: TGCAGTGCTAGAGCGGACCGGGACTCCGCGAGGTTC. Translation: CSARADRDSARF.